Listed here is a single TCR beta chain. Its antigen is unknown. The entry originates in a study of T cell responses to AZD1222 COVID-19 vaccine. The CDR3 consists of 13 residues. CDR1 is MNHEY and CDR2 is SMNVEV in the germline V gene (reference sequence). V lost 2 bases, J lost 6 bases, and 8 bases lay in between. Clones were sequenced by immunoSEQ multiplex PCR, and TCRdb holds only the in-frame ones, with some missing. Altogether roughly 130,000 clones are present, 80% to 95% being singletons, with the ten largest covering less than 5%. Findings of the study overall: Sampling captured repertoires only after the peak T cell response. A mostly white British donor set with more females was recruited, and clonal diversity was possibly underestimated.

Sequences were derived from peripheral blood, sampled 28 days after the second AZD1222 dose. This rearrangement joins TRBV27 to TRBJ1-5; D ambiguous. This receptor was taken from an adult who received the AZD1222 COVID-19 vaccine. CDR3 DNA: TGTGCCAGCAGTTTACCCACGGGTCAGCCCCAGCATTTT. Its protein is CASSLPTGQPQHF.